This T cell receptor beta chain stems from a study of T-cell memory formation after mild COVID-19 (dated by TCRdb to about 2021). Concerning the study at large: TCR sequence clusters from the two donors were found to be largely donor specific. The cohort was made up of two young adult volunteers, one female and one male, who were previously healthy. T-cell clones expanding and contracting after mild COVID-19 in a couple of donors were tracked by longitudinal TCRalpha and TCRbeta repertoire sequencing. Paper-wide results and their limitations: The study included only a couple of mild cases, and larger cohorts that include severe cases with pre-infection samples were judged to be necessary. SARS-CoV-2 specificity of the second-wave clones peaking on day 37 was not confirmed. Contracting CD4+ clones turned up mainly in the CM and EM memory subsets, whereas EMRA was where CD8+ clones were enriched. Some responding clones were detected in pre-infection memory, suggesting pre-existing cross-reactive memory T cells joined the SARS-CoV-2 response. Clones that contracted from day 15 to 85 showed balanced CD4/CD8 phenotypes, whereas a second wave of clones that expanded from day 15 to 37 leaned towards CD4+.

Ficoll-Paque density gradient centrifugation was used to isolate PBMCs. Taken from cysteine to phenylalanine, the CDR3 has 14 residues. Solely the CDR3 DNA is kept, with 42 bases framed from the first base. V ends up 3 bases short and J 0 bases short, with an unmatched junction base count of 1. This clonotype has at least ten counts. The antigen it recognizes is unknown. Per-base qualities were not stored, and no clone one base away is much larger. The listed sequencing device is Illumina NovaSeq 6000. cDNA libraries for TCRalpha and TCRbeta were prepared by 5'RACE using constant-segment primers, with sample barcodes and unique molecular identifiers added. RNA was extracted from every sample with Trizol reagent. The libraries were amplified in two PCR steps, and the second step added a second sample barcode and Illumina TruSeq adapters. Sequencing of the libraries was done on an Illumina NovaSeq, producing 2 x 150 bp paired-end reads. The paper's processing steps were these. Reads were demultiplexed and collapsed into UMI-guided consensus sequences with migec v1.2.7. Using mixcr v2.1.11, UMI consensuses were aligned to TRA and TRB V and J templates and then assembled into clonotypes. Expanded or contracted clonotypes were those called significant by both edgeR and NoisET, with noise models trained on biological replicates. For edgeR calls, a false discovery rate-adjusted p below 0.01 and a log2 fold-change threshold of 1 were applied. As an exploratory analysis of dynamics, PCA with hierarchical clustering was applied to max-normalized trajectories of the 1000 most abundant clonotypes. Each responding clone was given a CD4 or CD8 phenotype based on the CD4+ and CD8+ repertoires, which had been sequenced separately. TCRdb trimmed the raw reads at Q25, called clones with MiXCR and kept productive beta chains. Every entry covers one CDR3 protein and lists the most common genes and DNA from its rows. TCRdb assigned the V and J calls; the authors' analysis was not used. In this sample the table shows about 140,000 distinct CDR3 sequences, more than 12% of which occur a single time. Clones ranked in the top ten supply roughly 13% of the sample.

The receptor was isolated from an adult woman who had mild COVID-19 (a few samples of this study predate the infection). The sample titles of this study are shuffled in the database, so cell type and time point are left out; the donor was told from shared clones. Material: PBMCs or a T cell subset sorted from them (not recorded which). The rearranged segments are TRBV12-3 or TRBV12-4 and TRBJ2-7; 8 middle bases align to TRBD2. The CDR3 reads CASSLAGGSYEQYF. The base sequence is TGTGCCAGCAGTTTGGCGGGGGGCTCCTACGAGCAGTACTTC.